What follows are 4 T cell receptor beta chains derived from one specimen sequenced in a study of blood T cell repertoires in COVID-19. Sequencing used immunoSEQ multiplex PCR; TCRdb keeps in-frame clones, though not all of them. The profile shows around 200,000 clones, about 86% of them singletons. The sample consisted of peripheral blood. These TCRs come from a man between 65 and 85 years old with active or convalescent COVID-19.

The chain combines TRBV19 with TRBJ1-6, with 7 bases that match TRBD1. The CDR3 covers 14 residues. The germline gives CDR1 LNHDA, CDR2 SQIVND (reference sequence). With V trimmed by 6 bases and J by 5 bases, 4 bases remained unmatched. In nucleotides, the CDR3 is TGTGCCAGTAGGTCCGGGACAGATAATTCACCCCTCCACTTT. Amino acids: CASRSGTDNSPLHF.

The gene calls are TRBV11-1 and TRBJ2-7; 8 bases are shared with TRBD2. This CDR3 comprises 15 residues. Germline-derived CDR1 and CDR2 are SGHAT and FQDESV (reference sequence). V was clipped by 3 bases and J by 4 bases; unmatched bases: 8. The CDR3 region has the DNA TGTGCCAGCAGCTTTTCCATCGGCGGGGGGTACGAGCAGTACTTC. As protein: CASSFSIGGGYEQYF.

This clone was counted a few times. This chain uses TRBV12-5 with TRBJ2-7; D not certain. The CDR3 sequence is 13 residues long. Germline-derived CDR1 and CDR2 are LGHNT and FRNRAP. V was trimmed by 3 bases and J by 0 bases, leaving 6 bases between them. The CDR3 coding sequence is TGTGCTAGTGGTTTTTGGGCCTCCTACGAGCAGTACTTC. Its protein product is CASGFWASYEQYF.

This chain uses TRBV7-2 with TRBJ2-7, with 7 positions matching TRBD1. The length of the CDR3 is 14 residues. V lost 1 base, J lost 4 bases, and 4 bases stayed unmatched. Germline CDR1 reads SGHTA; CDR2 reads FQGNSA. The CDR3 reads CASSLVEGQYEQYF. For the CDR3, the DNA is TGTGCCAGCAGCTTAGTAGAGGGACAGTACGAGCAGTACTTC.